These 15 T cell receptor beta chains were sequenced from one sample in a study of cytomegalovirus exposure and HLA in healthy donors. With 60 Vbeta and 13 Jbeta primers, the PCR was carried out. Libraries were prepared by immunoSEQ multiplex PCR; TCRdb keeps only in-frame clonotypes and omits some of them. The sample records around 95,000 clones, approximately 80% being singletons. The sequenced material came from PBMCs. The receptors stem from a woman aged 40 to 55 in good health and CMV-seropositive.

The rearrangement uses TRBV6-4 and TRBJ2-1, with 10 bases matching TRBD2. Germline V lookup: CDR1 MRHNA, CDR2 SNTAGT. V lost 4 bases to trimming and J lost 9 bases; unmatched junction nucleotides: 6. The CDR3 length is 14 residues. As DNA, the CDR3 is TGTGCCAGCAGTGGTCTAGCGGGAGTGGGTGAGCAGTTCTTC. It codes for CASSGLAGVGEQFF.

V is TRBV19 and J is TRBJ1-5; TRBD1 matches at 7 bases. The germline V gene encodes CDR1 LNHDA and CDR2 SQIVND (reference sequence). The CDR3 has 16 amino acids. V was clipped by 5 bases and J by 5 bases; unmatched bases: 12. As DNA, the CDR3 is TGTGCCAGTAGTTTTACGACAGGGTTAGTTGATCAGCCCCAGCATTTT. Translated, it gives CASSFTTGLVDQPQHF.

The rearrangement joins TRBV19 to TRBJ1-1, with TRBD1 matching over 7 bases. Germline trimming cut 5 bases from V and 0 bases from J; bases unmatched to any gene: 6. Germline V gives CDR1 LNHDA, CDR2 SQIVND (reference sequence). CDR3 length equals 15 residues. The CDR3 sequence: CASSPRQGVNTEAFF. CDR3 nucleotide sequence: TGTGCCAGTAGTCCCCGACAGGGAGTGAACACTGAAGCTTTCTTT.

The genes are TRBV5-1 and TRBJ1-4, with 10 bases that match TRBD1. The CDR3 totals 13 residues. The V and J ends lost 5 bases and 7 bases, in that order; junction bases with no gene match: 2. Germline CDR1 reads SGHRS; CDR2 reads YFSETQ. The CDR3 bases are TGCGCCAGCAGTCGGGACAGGGGTGAAAAACTGTTTTTT. Encoded protein: CASSRDRGEKLFF.

The CDR3 sequence is CASRAGQGYPYEQYF. CDR3 DNA: TGTGCCAGCAGGGCAGGACAGGGATACCCCTACGAGCAGTACTTC. The chain couples TRBV6-1 to TRBJ2-7; TRBD1 agrees at 8 bases. The CDR3 runs 15 residues. Trimming took 6 bases from V and 2 from J; bases not matched to a gene: 9. CDR1 MNHNS and CDR2 SASEGT come from the germline V gene.

The chain couples TRBV7-3 to TRBJ2-1, with a possible D match to TRBD2 (5 bases). This CDR3 comprises 15 residues. The V and J ends lost 5 bases and 1 base respectively, with 12 bases between them. Germline CDR1 reads SGHTA; CDR2 reads FQGTGA. The CDR3 protein is CASSLEGRSYNEQFF. In DNA form, the CDR3 reads TGTGCCAGCAGCCTTGAGGGCAGGTCCTACAATGAGCAGTTCTTC.

The chain carries TRBV7-9 and TRBJ2-2; 7 positions match TRBD2. V lost 2 bases and J lost 2; bases outside the gene matches: 2. The CDR3 consists of 15 residues. Germline V gene sequence: CDR1 SEHNR, CDR2 FQNEAQ (reference sequence). The CDR3 DNA reads as TGTGCCAGCAGCTTACTAGCGGTTAACACCGGGGAGCTGTTTTTT. Translation gives CASSLLAVNTGELFF. Together with reference TRBV7-9 and TRBJ2-2, the CDR3 gives the full variable domain: DTGVSQNPRHKITKRGQNVTFRCDPISEHNRLYWYRQTLGQGPEFLTYFQNEAQLEKSRLLSDRFSAERPKGSFSTLEIQRTEQGDSAMYLCASSLLAVNTGELFFGEGSRLTVL.

The V and J genes are TRBV6-4 and TRBJ2-7, with 8 bases identical to TRBD1. The CDR3 has 15 amino acids. J was trimmed by 3 bases and V by 3 bases; bases with no gene match: 7. Germline V gives CDR1 MRHNA, CDR2 SNTAGT. The CDR3 DNA sequence: TGTGCCAGCAGTGAGCTCGCCGGGACAGGCTACGAGCAGTACTTC. It encodes CASSELAGTGYEQYF.

This clone was counted between two and nine times. This chain links TRBV21-1 with TRBJ2-5; the listed D gene, TRBD2, was not tested against the DNA. TRBV21-1 is a pseudogene segment. This CDR3 has 18 residues. The CDR3 DNA reads TGTGCCAGCAGCAAAGCGCGGAGTACGGCCGAAGGAGAAGAGACCCAGTACTTC. It codes for CASSKARSTAEGEETQYF.

With regard to this clone: The same CDR3 also results from other DNA sequences found in this sample. V usage is TRBV29-1 and J usage is TRBJ2-5, with unresolved D. V was trimmed by 4 bases and J by 3 bases, leaving 3 bases between them. The CDR3 consists of 10 residues. The germline gives CDR1 SQVTM, CDR2 ANQGSEA. CDR3 protein: CSVAEETQYF. CDR3 coding DNA: TGCAGCGTTGCTGAAGAGACCCAGTACTTC. The full variable domain, with the rest looked up from reference TRBV29-1 and TRBJ2-5, is SAVISQKPSRDICQRGTSLTIQCQVDSQVTMMFWYRQQPGQSLTLIATANQGSEATYESGFVIDKFPISRPNLTFSTLTVSNMSPEDSSIYLCSVAEETQYFGPGTRLLVL.

This clone is a singleton in its sample. The V and J genes are TRBV5-1 and TRBJ2-5, with TRBD2 matching over 9 bases. Germline V gives CDR1 SGHRS, CDR2 YFSETQ. Losses at the gene ends were 4 bases for V and 7 bases for J; bases not matched to a gene: 11. The CDR3 has 15 residues. The CDR3 loop reads CASSASGTSSGTQYF. DNA for the CDR3: TGCGCCAGCAGCGCCTCCGGGACTAGCTCCGGGACCCAGTACTTC.

This clone was observed a few times. The chain recombines TRBV2 with TRBJ2-5; 9 bases map to TRBD1. Trimming removed 6 bases from V and 5 bases from J; junction bases left unmatched: 7. The CDR3 has 14 amino acids. Germline CDR1 and CDR2: SNHLY and FYNNEI. CDR3 nucleotide sequence: TGTGCCAGCAGGCGGGACAGGGTTGGGGAGACCCAGTACTTC. Protein: CASRRDRVGETQYF.

The gene calls are TRBV27 and TRBJ1-5; the match to TRBD1 covers 8 bases. From germline, CDR1 is MNHEY and CDR2 SMNVEV (reference sequence). V dropped 6 bases and J dropped 0; count of bases not matched to a gene: 4. The CDR3 is made up of 15 amino acids. This CDR3 reads CASRRQGNSNQPQHF. In DNA form, the CDR3 reads TGTGCCAGCAGGAGACAGGGGAATAGCAATCAGCCCCAGCATTTT.

The V and J genes are TRBV25-1 and TRBJ2-7, with D possibly being TRBD2 (5 bases). The CDR3 is 14 amino acids. The germline V and J ends were trimmed by 3 bases and 5 bases, with 14 bases remaining between them. The germline CDR1 and CDR2 sequences are MGHDK and SYGVNS. The DNA of the CDR3 is TGTGCCAGCAGTGAGACGGGGAGAGCCCACGAGCAGTACTTC. Its translation: CASSETGRAHEQYF.

The chain has TRBV7-9 and TRBJ2-7; TRBD2 might be the D (5 bases). This CDR3 comprises 14 residues. Trimming pared 3 bases from V and 5 bases from J, leaving 14 bases between. Germline CDR1 is SEHNR and CDR2 is FQNEAQ (reference sequence). The CDR3 region has the DNA TGTGCCAGCAGCTTCATAGAATCCGGGGACGAGCAGTACTTC. It is translated as CASSFIESGDEQYF.